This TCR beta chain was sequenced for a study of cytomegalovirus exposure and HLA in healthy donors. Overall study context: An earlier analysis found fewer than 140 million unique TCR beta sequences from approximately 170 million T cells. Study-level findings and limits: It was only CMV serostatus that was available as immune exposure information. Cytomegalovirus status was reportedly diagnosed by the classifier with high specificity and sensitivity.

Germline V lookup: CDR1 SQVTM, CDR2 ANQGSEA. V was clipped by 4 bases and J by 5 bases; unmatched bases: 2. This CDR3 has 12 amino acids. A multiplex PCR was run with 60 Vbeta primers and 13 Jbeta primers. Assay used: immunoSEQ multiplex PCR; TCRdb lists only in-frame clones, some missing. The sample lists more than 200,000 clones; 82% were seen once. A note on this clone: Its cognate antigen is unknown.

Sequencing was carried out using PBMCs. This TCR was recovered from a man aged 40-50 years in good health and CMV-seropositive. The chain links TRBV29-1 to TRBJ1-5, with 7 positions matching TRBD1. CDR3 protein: CSVGQGHQPQHF. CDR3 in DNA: TGCAGCGTTGGACAGGGCCATCAGCCCCAGCATTTT.